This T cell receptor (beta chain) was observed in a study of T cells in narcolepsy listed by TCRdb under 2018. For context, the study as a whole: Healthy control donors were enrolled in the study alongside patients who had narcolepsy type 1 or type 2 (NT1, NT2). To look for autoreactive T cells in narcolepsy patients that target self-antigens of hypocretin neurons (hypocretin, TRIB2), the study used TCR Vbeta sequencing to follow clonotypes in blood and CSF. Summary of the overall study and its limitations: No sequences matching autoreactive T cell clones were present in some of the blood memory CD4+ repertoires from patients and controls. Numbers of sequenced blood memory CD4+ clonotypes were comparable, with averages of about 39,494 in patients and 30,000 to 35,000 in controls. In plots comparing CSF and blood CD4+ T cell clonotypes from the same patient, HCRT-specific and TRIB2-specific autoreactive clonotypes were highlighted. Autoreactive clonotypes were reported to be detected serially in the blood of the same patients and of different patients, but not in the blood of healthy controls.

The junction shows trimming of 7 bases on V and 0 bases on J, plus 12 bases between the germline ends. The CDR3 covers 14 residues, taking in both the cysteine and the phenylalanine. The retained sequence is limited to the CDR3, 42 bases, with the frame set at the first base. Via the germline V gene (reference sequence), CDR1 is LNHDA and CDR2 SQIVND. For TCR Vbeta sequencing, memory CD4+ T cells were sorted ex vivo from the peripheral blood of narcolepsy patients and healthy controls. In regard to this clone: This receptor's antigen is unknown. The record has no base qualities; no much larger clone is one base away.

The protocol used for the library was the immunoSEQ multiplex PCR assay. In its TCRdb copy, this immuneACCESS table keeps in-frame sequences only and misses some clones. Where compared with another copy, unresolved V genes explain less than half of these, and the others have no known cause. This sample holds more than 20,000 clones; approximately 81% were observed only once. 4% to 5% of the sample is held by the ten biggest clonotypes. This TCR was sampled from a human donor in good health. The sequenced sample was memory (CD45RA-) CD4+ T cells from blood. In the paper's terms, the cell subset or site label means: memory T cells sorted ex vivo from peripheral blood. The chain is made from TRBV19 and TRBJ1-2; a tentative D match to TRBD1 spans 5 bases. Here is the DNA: TGTGCCAGTAATGCAGGGTTTTCTAACTATGGCTACACCTTC. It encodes CASNAGFSNYGYTF.